This TCR beta chain was sequenced in a study of blood T cell repertoires in COVID-19. It was during active infection that Seattle patients were enrolled and then longitudinally followed. This clone appeared once. Clones were read by immunoSEQ multiplex PCR, and TCRdb kept only the in-frame ones, dropping some. The sample holds about 130,000 clones, roughly nine tenths seen once. V was trimmed by 5 bases and J by 9 bases, leaving 20 bases between them. The germline CDR1 and CDR2 sequences are LNHDA and SQIVND (reference sequence). The CDR3 has 16 residues. Sequencing was done on a sample of peripheral blood. The chain carries TRBV19 and TRBJ1-6, with D possibly matching TRBD1 (5 bases). This receptor was taken from a woman in her seventies with COVID-19, enrolled during active disease. CDR3 residues: CASSRGDGGLSSPLHF. CDR3 sequence (DNA): TGTGCCAGTAGTCGTGGAGACGGGGGGTTGAGTTCACCCCTCCACTTT.